This record looks at one T cell receptor beta chain sequence and its context. The target antigen is unknown. In blood CD8+ and CD4+ T cells, TCR beta underwent sequencing. Healthy donors constituted the control group, matched for age and sex. These data come from a study of CD8 T cells in Susac syndrome. Study results and limitations: Acknowledgment was made by the study that its TCR sequencing and HLA analysis involved a relatively small number of individuals.

An amount of RNA that ranged from roughly 0.45 to 1 ug was reverse transcribed with random hexamers. immunoSEQ multiplex PCR amplified TCR beta CDR3 across 54 Vbeta, 13 Jbeta. TCRdb ran MiXCR on the immunoSEQ multiplex PCR reads and lists one entry per CDR3 protein. The data show about 190,000 distinct CDR3 sequences, approximately 95% seen once. The source material was CD4+ T cells from PBMCs. This TCR was sampled from a human donor in good health.

The CDR3 DNA reads TGTGCCAGCACCGGGGGCGATACGCAGTATTTT. It translates to CASTGGDTQYF. This rearrangement joins TRBV27 to TRBJ2-3; either TRBD1 or TRBD2 may fit D (6 bases each). The germline CDR1 and CDR2 sequences are MNHEY and SMNVEV (reference sequence). Trimming took 7 bases from V and 6 from J, leaving 8 bases between them. The CDR3 consists of 11 residues.